This T cell receptor beta chain appears in the sequencing data of a study of cytomegalovirus exposure and HLA in healthy donors (dated by TCRdb to between 2016 and 2019). Concerning the study at large: According to an earlier analysis of a few hundred of the donors, some 180 million T cells yielded over 90 million unique TCR beta sequences and 250 to 350 Gb of sequence data. About 310 gigabases of sequencing data and approximately 93 million unique TCR sequences were included in an early release covering about 600 HLA-typed donors. Among the approximately 400 genotyped donors, around 81% belonged to the genetic ancestry cluster associated with self-reported Caucasian donors. The study aimed to test whether cataloging public T cell receptors could reveal signatures of past pathogen exposure. The T cell repertoires of 666 subjects were profiled by immunosequencing and related to cytomegalovirus serostatus. Besides the first cohort of under 700 subjects, a separate validation cohort made up of over a hundred different subjects was used. High-throughput TCR immunosequencing, statistical association of individual TCRs with disease status, and machine learning were combined to predict cytomegalovirus infection status. In a later analysis, previously published TCR beta repertoires from about 640 donors were re-analyzed and high-resolution HLA genotyping was added so that TCR occurrence patterns could be studied. Rather than drawing on any new phenotypic data, the later analysis identified candidate immune exposures from TCR beta sequences and the way those sequences occurred across donors. An earlier analysis of around 580 of the donors used high-throughput TCR beta sequencing to judge whether each TCR beta V gene segment behaved as functional or pseudogenic. Donor age, sex, ethnicity and CMV serostatus were collected together with the repertoire data. A later genetic analysis used genome-wide SNP genotypes for about 60% of the roughly 700 donors, treating that subset as a discovery cohort. All discovery cohort repertoires had been generated using a single sequencing platform. HLA typing covered class I and class II loci at four-digit resolution. Typing coverage varied by locus: roughly 620-640 donors for A, B, C, DRB1 and DQB1; more than 500 for DQA1; around 570 for DPA1; around 490 for DPB1. Because of strong linkage in the cohort, roughly five DR-DQ haplotypes were treated as single units for association and clustering. Among about 410 genotyped donors of the cohort, an average of approximately 240,000 unique TCR beta nucleotide sequences was sequenced per donor, of which about 18% were non-productive.

Including cysteine and phenylalanine, the CDR3 has 16 amino acids. The DNA shown is the 48-base CDR3, in frame from base 1. V loses 0 bases at its end and J loses 8 bases; junction bases beyond the gene matches: 8. For CDR1 and CDR2, the germline V gene lists SGHRS and YFSETQ. General conclusions and limits of the study: An earlier analysis of approximately 590 of the donors showed that most TCR beta V segments appeared in productive rearrangements either about 87% or about 30% of the time, which broadly matched IMGT annotations. According to the authors, the approach could potentially be generalized to other disease states and immunological phenotypes. According to a later genetic analysis, donors in an Asian-associated ancestry cluster had fewer N-insertions in productive TCRs than the approximately 630-donor mean. Several of the top co-occurrence clusters appeared to be linked to parvovirus B19, influenza, CMV and Epstein-Barr virus, according to a later analysis. About 15 rarely observed V segments, including chromosome 9 orphons, were excluded from the earlier analysis of approximately 600 of the donors because counts were too low. Immune exposure information for the cohort was limited to CMV serostatus. In a later analysis, HLA-associated TCR beta chains were found to be more clonally expanded and to have lower generation probabilities than equally common non-associated chains. In this cohort, only TCR beta chains were sequenced, and detectable features were limited by the absence of alpha or paired-chain data. A total of fewer than 200 TCR beta chains were listed by the study as associated with cytomegalovirus. According to a later analysis, TCR association rates differed among HLA loci, with DRB1 alleles showing the most associated TCRs and HLA-C alleles showing the fewest. In a later analysis, most CMV-associated TCR beta chains were found to appear HLA-restricted, with HLA associations seemingly driven largely by CMV exposure. The classifier was reported to diagnose cytomegalovirus status with high specificity and sensitivity in both the original and validation cohorts. Most TCR sequences were observed very rarely across donors, whereas some public TCRs were present in many individuals. Some IMGT-functional V segments, including TRBV6-2 and TRBV6-3, could not be distinguished by the 87-base-pair reads and were therefore excluded. A further reported finding was that TCR beta sequences accurately predicted the HLA-A and HLA-B alleles for most subjects in the first cohort. Strong co-occurrence of HLA alleles, especially DR and DQ, made assigning TCR associations to individual alleles difficult. Sequencing depth was assumed to be roughly uniform across donors in the presence/absence analyses, though that assumption may not hold. Linkage disequilibrium might explain the correlated functional status among segregating V segments, but an unknown experimental factor could not be ruled out. Because HLA typing was unavailable for some donors at each locus, only the typed subset was used in association tests. At a false discovery rate of 0.05, a later analysis linked roughly 17,000 TCR beta sequences to specific HLA alleles. In vitro tests confirmed that a few of the cytomegalovirus-associated TCR beta chains recognize cytomegalovirus antigens. A cluster of highly shared sequence variants was judged likely to represent a technical artifact of the sequencing pipeline. An association between a missense DCLRE1C variant and V-gene and J-gene trimming of TCR beta chains was found in a later genetic analysis and replicated in an independent cohort.

The library was built by means of the immunoSEQ multiplex PCR assay. For the multiplex PCR, a mixture combining 60 forward primers for TCR Vbeta segments and 13 reverse primers for TCR Jbeta segments was used. The CDR3 region of rearranged TCR beta genes was amplified from genomic DNA by a multiplex PCR assay. The Illumina HiSeq System was used to sequence the amplified TCR beta libraries as 87-base-pair reads. The authors processed their data as follows. A later analysis counted tens of millions of unique TCR beta chains across the 550 to 700 repertoires, and 10 million to 11 million of these chains were shared by at least two donors. A nearest-neighbor algorithm error-corrected the raw reads and collapsed the reads into unique sequences, merging closely related sequences to remove PCR and sequencing errors. Alignment of CDR3 sequences to IMGT reference sequences was used to assign V, D and J gene segments. For a sequence to be retained, a match of at least six nucleotides to both a V gene segment and a J gene segment was required. Rearrangements were classified as productive when the CDR3 lacked stop codons and remained in frame with V and J, and all other rearrangements were classified as non-productive. Following IMGT convention, CDR3 was defined as the stretch from the second conserved V-encoded cysteine up to the conserved J-encoded phenylalanine. In an earlier analysis of just under 600 of the donors, sequences lacking an unambiguous match to a single V gene segment were excluded. An earlier analysis of several hundred of the donors called V segments functional above 56.7% productive rearrangements and segregating when the between-donor standard deviation exceeded 5%. A statistical classification framework was built to diagnose cytomegalovirus status from the catalog of TCR beta chain sequences. In a later analysis, V and J genes were assigned by comparing TCR nucleotide sequences against IMGT/GENE-DB human TR gene sequences. Using the TCRdist pipeline, a later analysis assigned CDR3 sequences along with most-parsimonious VDJ recombination scenarios. A later analysis defined each TCR beta chain by its CDR3 amino acid sequence plus V-gene family, and excluded reads lacking a unique V-gene family. A later analysis removed roughly 590 highly shared, low-generation-probability nucleotide sequences to deal with suspected cross-contamination and a sequencing artifact. For each public chain, a later analysis derived a clonal expansion index from normalized ranks of inferred template counts within each repertoire. In a later analysis, generation probabilities were computed with a VDJ recombination model fitted to out-of-frame rearrangements, and the resulting probabilities were checked against IGoR. Hypergeometric tests were used in a later analysis to score TCR-TCR, TCR-HLA and TCR-CMV co-occurrence, with a repertoire-size bias correction applied to the TCR pairs. To estimate false discovery rates, a later analysis permuted the HLA or CMV assignments 20 times. In a later analysis, co-occurring TCRs were grouped using DBSCAN, and TCRdist sequence similarity was added for clustering within HLA-allele-positive subsets. For co-occurrence clustering, repertoires with fewer than 30,000 or more than 120,000 public chains were excluded, along with about five repertoires with anomalous nucleotide sharing. Imported from immuneACCESS, the table was reduced by TCRdb to in-frame sequences with V and J called. These copies leave out some clones; in studies compared against another copy, an unresolved V gene accounts for under half, and the cause of the remainder is not known. V and J calls and clone size follow that table, whereas D and trimming were derived from the DNA. The sample's records list 150,000 to 250,000 clones. The leading ten clones occupy roughly 0.74% of the sample.

The cohort consisted of approximately 670 healthy bone marrow donors. At the time of sampling, all cohort members were nominally healthy, though unrecorded immune exposures were likely present. The donor was CMV seronegative and was included in the group of under 450 seronegative cohort members. A peripheral blood sample was collected from each donor, and TCR beta sequencing was performed on peripheral blood mononuclear cells. The Qiagen DNeasy Blood Extraction Kit was used to extract genomic DNA from the blood cell samples. In the case of this clone: Its cognate antigen has yet to be identified.

The clonotype was recovered from a boy younger than 18 in good health and CMV-seronegative. Material for sequencing was PBMCs. The V and J genes are TRBV5-1 and TRBJ2-1, with 10 bases in between that match TRBD2. The DNA sequence reads TGCGCCAGCAGCTTGGGGGCTAGCGGGGGATTGGATGAGCAGTTCTTC. This translates into CASSLGASGGLDEQFF.